This T cell receptor beta chain was identified during a study of T cells in Graves' hyperthyroidism and ophthalmopathy. The sample holds many counts of this clonotype. This CDR3 spans 16 amino acids. The germline V gene encodes CDR1 SGHTA and CDR2 FQGTGA. V lost 1 base to trimming and J lost 5 bases; unmatched junction nucleotides: 5. RNA transcripts yielded amplified TCR beta CDR3 regions. In the first-round RT-PCR of the TCR CDR3, the HTBI primer set was used. MiXCR was run by TCRdb on the multiplex PCR reads, yielding one entry per CDR3 protein. Counted here are 620,000 or so distinct CDR3 sequences, around 13% occurring once; the ten biggest clones make up under 15%.

The receptor was derived from a woman aged 45 to 65 with Graves' ophthalmopathy. The chain joins TRBV7-3 to TRBJ2-3; 11 bases map to TRBD2. Input material: blood. CDR3: CASSLNSGRAEDTQYF. The CDR3 DNA reads TGTGCCAGCAGCTTAAATAGCGGGAGGGCCGAAGATACGCAGTATTTT.